These 30 T cell receptor beta chains share one sample of origin, sequenced in a study of blood T cells in healthy people across ages. Next came a second PCR, run for roughly 6 to 11 cycles, which used a sample-barcoded 5' primer along with a J-beta primer mix. TCRdb ran MiXCR on the 5' RACE reads and lists one entry per CDR3 protein. The sample yields about 1.4 million distinct CDR3 sequences, around 59% seen once. The material sequenced was blood. Receptor source: a young man in good health.

This clonotype was counted once. The V gene is TRBV4-1, the J gene TRBJ2-2; possibly TRBD2 for D (7 bases). This CDR3 is built from 15 residues. Per the germline V gene, CDR1 is MGHRA and CDR2 is YSYEKL. With 6 bases removed from V and 6 bases from J, the gap between germline ends came to 17 bases. The CDR3 DNA reads as TGCGCCAGCAGTCAGAGGGGGAGGGCCTCCGGGGAGCTGTTTTTT. It yields the protein CASSQRGRASGELFF.

The V and J genes are TRBV11-2 and TRBJ2-1; D might be TRBD2 (6 bases). Trimming shortened V by 6 bases and J by 2 bases, and 17 bases separated the two germline ends. The CDR3 has 16 residues. Germline V gene lookup returns CDR1 SGHAT and CDR2 FQNNGV. In nucleotides, the CDR3 is TGTGCCAGCAGGCCCGCCTTAACGGGAGCCTACAATGAGCAGTTCTTC. Its translation: CASRPALTGAYNEQFF.

J is TRBJ2-4 and V is TRBV6-1; D perhaps matches TRBD1 (5 bases). Germline V CDR1 and CDR2: MNHNS, SASEGT. V was shortened by 6 bases and J by 1 base, with 22 bases between the two germline ends. This CDR3 contains 18 residues. DNA for the CDR3: TGTGCCAGCAGACTACCAGGGTATCTTAGTAGGGCCAAAAACATTCAGTACTTC. The encoded protein is CASRLPGYLSRAKNIQYF.

This chain connects TRBV6-5 to TRBJ2-7, with 7 bases that match TRBD1. The J segment lost 5 bases and the V segment lost 8 bases, leaving 9 bases of the junction unmatched. CDR3 size: 13 residues. CDR1 and CDR2 (germline): MNHEY, SVGAGI. DNA of the CDR3: TGTGCCAGCGGCCCCGACAGGGACGACGAGCAGTACTTC. Translating gives CASGPDRDDEQYF.

The chain joins TRBV7-2 to TRBJ2-6; the D is unclear. The CDR3 contains 16 residues. Trimming cost V 4 bases and J 0 bases, with 10 bases left between them. CDR1 is SGHTA, CDR2 FQGNSA, per germline. DNA for the CDR3: TGTGCCAGCAGCTCCCCATCAAGCTCTGGGGCCAACGTCCTGACTTTC. Protein: CASSSPSSSGANVLTF.

The V call is TRBV30, the J call TRBJ1-1, with TRBD1 as a possible D gene (5 bases). This CDR3 is 13 amino acids long. CDR1 and CDR2 (germline): GTSNPN, SVGIG (reference sequence). V was pared by 2 bases and J by 3 bases, with 10 bases between. The CDR3 sequence: CAWSIRGDTEAFF. Here the CDR3 DNA reads TGTGCCTGGAGTATTCGGGGGGACACTGAAGCTTTCTTT.

The chain is built from TRBV2 and TRBJ1-5; unclear D gene. Per the germline V gene, CDR1 is SNHLY and CDR2 is FYNNEI. CDR3 length equals 13 residues. The V end was cut by 3 bases, the J end by 7 bases, with 10 bases between. CDR3 loop: CASSDGSGQPQHF. Here the CDR3 DNA reads TGTGCCAGCAGTGATGGGTCGGGGCAGCCCCAGCATTTT.

The chain uses TRBV7-6 and TRBJ2-1; 8 bases fit TRBD2. V lost 0 bases to trimming and J lost 10 bases; unmatched junction nucleotides: 11. Germline CDR1 reads SGHVS; CDR2 reads FNYEAQ. CDR3 length: 16 residues. This CDR3 reads CASSLAIGGRLREQFF. The CDR3 DNA reads TGTGCCAGCAGCTTAGCGATTGGCGGGAGGTTGAGAGAGCAGTTCTTC.

This clonotype appeared a few times. V and J are TRBV12-3 or TRBV12-4 and TRBJ1-2; tentatively, D is TRBD1 (6 bases). Deletions cut 1 base from V and 4 bases from J, with 7 bases between. This CDR3 contains 13 residues. CDR3 nucleotide sequence: TGTGCCAGCAGTTTAGTACAGGGCTATGGCTACACCTTC. This gives the protein CASSLVQGYGYTF.

This clonotype has a handful of counts. The chain combines TRBV6-2 or TRBV6-3 with TRBJ1-5, with D unresolved. The CDR3 is 13 amino acids. The germline gives CDR1 MNHEY, CDR2 SVGEGT. V was clipped by 11 bases and J by 2 bases, with 13 bases between them. The CDR3 is CAAQNKGNQPQHF. The DNA of the CDR3 is TGTGCCGCCCAGAATAAGGGCAATCAGCCCCAGCATTTT.

This clonotype occurred a few times. The chain uses TRBV29-1 and TRBJ2-5; TRBD1 matches at 7 bases. This CDR3 region has 14 residues. After removal of 7 bases from V and 3 bases from J, the junction contained 11 bases not matched to a gene. Germline V gives CDR1 SQVTM, CDR2 ANQGSEA. CDR3 DNA sequence: TGCAGCGGGAGCATAACAGGGGTGGAAGAGACCCAGTACTTC. This codes for CSGSITGVEETQYF.

In DNA, the CDR3 is TGTGCCAGCAGGCGAGGGCGGGCGTACGAGCAGTACTTC. Translating gives CASRRGRAYEQYF. The genes are TRBV12-3 or TRBV12-4 and TRBJ2-4; the D gene is possibly TRBD2 (5 bases). Judging by the DNA end, TRBJ2-7 fits better; the J call may be wrong. CDR3 length: 13 residues.

This chain uses TRBV4-3 with TRBJ2-5; no definite D call. The CDR3 has 14 residues. Trimming pared 4 bases from V and 10 bases from J, leaving 19 bases between. Germline lookup yields CDR1 LGHNA and CDR2 YSLEER. DNA for the CDR3: TGCGCCAGCAGCCCTAATATTGGCAATTGGGACCAGTACTTC. This encodes CASSPNIGNWDQYF.

The chain combines TRBV29-1 with TRBJ1-2, with TRBD1 matching over 7 bases. V lost 4 bases to trimming and J lost 4 bases; unmatched junction nucleotides: 6. This CDR3 region has 13 residues. CDR1 SQVTM and CDR2 ANQGSEA come from the germline V gene. In nucleotides, the CDR3 is TGCAGCGTTGGGGGACAGAACTTCTATGGCTACACCTTC. Encoded protein: CSVGGQNFYGYTF.

V usage is TRBV2 and J usage is TRBJ2-3; no firm D call. Germline CDR1 SNHLY, CDR2 FYNNEI. CDR3 size: 12 residues. V lost 2 bases, J lost 11 bases, and 11 bases lay in between. The CDR3 protein is CASSEFPDGQYF. Written as DNA, the CDR3 is TGTGCCAGCAGTGAATTTCCCGACGGGCAGTATTTT.

The chain uses TRBV4-1 and TRBJ1-2, with 8 positions matching TRBD1. J gave up 7 bases and V 1 base, and 11 bases lay outside the gene matches. This CDR3 spans 16 amino acids. Germline-derived CDR1 and CDR2 are MGHRA and YSYEKL. This chain's CDR3 is CASSQVLGLGQGGYTF. In DNA form, the CDR3 reads TGCGCCAGCAGCCAAGTGCTGGGGCTAGGACAGGGTGGCTACACCTTC.

The V call is TRBV19, the J call TRBJ1-2; D is unclear. V shed 1 base and J shed 0 bases, with 12 bases lying between them. The CDR3 is 16 residues long. Looked up from germline, CDR1 is LNHDA and CDR2 is SQIVND (reference sequence). CDR3 residues: CASSIGSGKPNYGYTF. The CDR3 DNA follows: TGTGCCAGTAGTATAGGGTCAGGAAAACCTAACTATGGCTACACCTTC.

The chain employs TRBV28 and TRBJ1-1, with TRBD1 matching 8 bases. The ends lost 8 bases at V and 5 bases at J; junction bases unmatched: 10. Germline V gene data show CDR1 as MDHEN and CDR2 as SYDVKM. The CDR3 is 14 residues long. The CDR3: CASPLTGVWTEAFF. As DNA, the CDR3 is TGTGCCAGCCCATTGACAGGGGTGTGGACTGAAGCTTTCTTT. Based on the CDR3 plus reference TRBV28 and TRBJ1-1, the full variable domain is DVKVTQSSRYLVKRTGEKVFLECVQDMDHENMFWYRQDPGLGLRLIYFSYDVKMKEKGDIPEGYSVSREKKERFSLILESASTNQTSMYLCASPLTGVWTEAFFGQGTRLTVV.

V gene TRBV7-9 combines with J gene TRBJ2-6, with D uncertain. Germline CDR1 is SEHNR and CDR2 is FQNEAQ (reference sequence). The V end was cut by 5 bases, the J end by 0 bases, with 11 bases between. The CDR3 loop spans 16 amino acids. This CDR3 is CASSLPRVSGANVLTF. Here the CDR3 DNA reads TGTGCCAGCAGCCTACCACGAGTCTCTGGGGCCAACGTCCTGACTTTC.

V usage is TRBV2 and J usage is TRBJ2-7, with TRBD2 matching 9 bases. The CDR3 totals 16 residues. Germline values: CDR1 SNHLY, CDR2 FYNNEI. With 1 base clipped from V and 2 bases from J, the junction kept 6 bases outside the gene matches. CDR3 sequence: CASSEEEGLAPYEQYF. DNA for the CDR3: TGTGCCAGCAGTGAAGAAGAGGGACTAGCTCCCTACGAGCAGTACTTC. Looking up the rest from reference TRBV2 and TRBJ2-7 gives the full variable domain: EPEVTQTPSHQVTQMGQEVILRCVPISNHLYFYWYRQILGQKVEFLVSFYNNEISEKSEIFDDQFSVERPDGSNFTLKIRSTKLEDSAMYFCASSEEEGLAPYEQYFGPGTRLTVT.

Only a few counts were recorded for this clonotype. The rearrangement joins TRBV12-3 or TRBV12-4 to TRBJ2-4; D may match TRBD1 or TRBD2 (5 bases each). CDR3 size: 14 residues. Trimming pared 5 bases from V and 0 bases from J, leaving 8 bases between. The CDR3 nucleotides read TGTGCCAGCAGTCCCGGGACAGCCAAAAACATTCAGTACTTC. Its protein is CASSPGTAKNIQYF.

This clonotype was recorded a few times. V and J are TRBV9 and TRBJ2-3; weak D call: TRBD2 (5 bases). This CDR3 comprises 16 residues. Germline V gene sequence: CDR1 SGDLS, CDR2 YYNGEE. V was pared by 0 bases and J by 0 bases, with 11 bases between. Written as DNA, the CDR3 is TGTGCCAGCAGCGTAGAGCGGAGACCTAGCACAGATACGCAGTATTTT. Its protein is CASSVERRPSTDTQYF.

A word on this clonotype: One end of the junction does not line up with germline, which may come from a read error. The chain has TRBV12-3 or TRBV12-4 and TRBJ2-1; D gene uncertain. The length of the CDR3 is 11 residues. This CDR3 reads CASSLHKEQFF. CDR3 nucleotides: TGTGCCAGCAGTCTCCACAAGGAGCAGTTCTTC.

V and J are TRBV7-9 and TRBJ2-1; 8 positions match TRBD2. CDR1 is SEHNR and CDR2 is FQNEAQ in the germline V gene (reference sequence). J gave up 1 base and V 1 base, and 3 bases lay outside the gene matches. The CDR3 loop spans 16 amino acids. The CDR3 loop reads CASSLDGRVSYNEQFF. The CDR3, as DNA: TGTGCCAGCAGCTTAGACGGGAGGGTTTCCTACAATGAGCAGTTCTTC.

V is TRBV7-8 and J is TRBJ2-1; D uncertain. Trimming pared 1 base from V and 2 bases from J, leaving 9 bases between. Looked up from germline, CDR1 is SGHVS and CDR2 is FQNEAQ. The CDR3 contains 15 residues. CDR3 DNA sequence: TGTGCCAGCAGCTTAGGGCGACTGGCCTACAATGAGCAGTTCTTC. It is translated as CASSLGRLAYNEQFF. Combining the CDR3 with reference TRBV7-8 and TRBJ2-1 gives the whole variable domain GAGVSQSPRYKVAKRGQDVALRCDPISGHVSLFWYQQALGQGPEFLTYFQNEAQLDKSGLPSDRFFAERPEGSVSTLKIQRTQQEDSAVYLCASSLGRLAYNEQFFGPGTRLTVL.

The chain couples TRBV4-3 to TRBJ2-3, with TRBD2 as a possible D gene (6 bases). V shed 0 bases and J shed 7 bases, with 20 bases lying between them. CDR3 length: 17 residues. Germline CDR1 is LGHNA and CDR2 is YSLEER. The CDR3 sequence is CASSQEGLAGLSHTQYF. In DNA, the CDR3 is TGCGCCAGCAGCCAAGAGGGCCTGGCGGGGCTTTCACATACGCAGTATTTT.

This clonotype was observed a handful of times. The V gene is TRBV28, the J gene TRBJ2-1; 10 bases fit TRBD2. V shed 3 bases, J shed 4 bases, and the junction held 6 bases outside the gene matches. From germline, CDR1 is MDHEN and CDR2 SYDVKM. CDR3 length equals 16 residues. The CDR3 sequence is CASSLGSGRPYNEQFF. The CDR3 nucleotides read TGTGCCAGCAGTTTGGGTAGCGGGAGGCCTTACAATGAGCAGTTCTTC. The full variable domain, its missing parts supplied by reference TRBV28 and TRBJ2-1, is DVKVTQSSRYLVKRTGEKVFLECVQDMDHENMFWYRQDPGLGLRLIYFSYDVKMKEKGDIPEGYSVSREKKERFSLILESASTNQTSMYLCASSLGSGRPYNEQFFGPGTRLTVL.

This chain links TRBV5-5 with TRBJ2-1; D gene unclear. The V end was cut by 1 base, the J end by 7 bases, with 9 bases between. This CDR3 contains 13 residues. Germline lookup yields CDR1 SGHKS and CDR2 YYEKEE (reference sequence). The CDR3 DNA is TGTGCCAGCAGCTTGCGCCCGACTAATGAGCAGTTCTTC. This encodes CASSLRPTNEQFF.

About this clonotype itself: At one of its ends the junction is not consistent with the germline gene, which may arise from a read error. The chain combines TRBV29-1 with TRBJ1-1, with D hard to call. The CDR3 contains 14 residues. The germline CDR1 and CDR2 sequences are SQVTM and ANQGSEA. The CDR3 loop reads CSVEAWTLNTEAFF. DNA for the CDR3: TGCAGCGTTGAAGCTTGGACCCTGAACACTGAGGCTTTCTTT.

The chain is built from TRBV20-1 and TRBJ2-7, with 7 bases that match TRBD2. The CDR3 totals 14 residues. With 1 base clipped from V and 4 bases from J, the junction kept 7 bases outside the gene matches. Germline V gives CDR1 DFQATT, CDR2 SNEGSKA (reference sequence). CDR3 loop: CSARAASGPYEQYF. DNA of the CDR3: TGCAGTGCTAGAGCGGCTAGCGGCCCATACGAGCAGTACTTC.